This T cell receptor (beta chain) was retrieved from a study of cytomegalovirus exposure and HLA in healthy donors. The study ran its PCR with 60 Vbeta and 13 Jbeta primers. This table comes from immunoSEQ multiplex PCR, and its TCRdb copy is limited to in-frame clones, with some not included. The sample has some 54,000 clones, around 81% seen once. General observations from the study: A list of 150 to 200 TCR beta chains associated with cytomegalovirus was given. Later, TCR association rates were found to vary by HLA locus, highest for DRB1 and lowest for HLA-C.

Germline V gene lookup returns CDR1 WSHSY and CDR2 SAAADI. Losses at the gene ends were 0 bases for V and 5 bases for J; bases not matched to a gene: 4. CDR3 length: 15 amino acids. Turning to this clone: Its specificity is not known.

Sequencing input: PBMCs. The sequence came from a male donor in good health and CMV-seronegative. The chain recombines TRBV10-2 with TRBJ1-5; TRBD1 aligns across 7 bases. The CDR3 DNA sequence: TGCGCCAGCAGTGAGTCAGGGGGCGCGGATCAGCCCCAGCATTTT. Translated, it gives CASSESGGADQPQHF.